This TCR beta chain was recovered during a study of shared clonotypes between healthy human individuals. This clone has at least ten counts. Its antigen is undetermined. The CDR3 is made up of 15 amino acids. CDR1 LGHNT and CDR2 FRNRAP come from the germline V gene. V lost 7 bases to trimming and J lost 1 base; unmatched junction nucleotides: 8. Findings and limits, study-wide: All-four-donor shared clonotypes had higher generation probabilities than non-shared clonotypes did.

The assay ran at deep level. Several immunoSEQ plates held equal portions of the genomic DNA taken from each subset. The method was immunoSEQ multiplex PCR; TCRdb's version includes in-frame clones alone and lacks a portion of them. The profile shows roughly 200,000 clones, approximately 60% of them singletons. Sequenced material: memory CD4+ T cells sorted from blood. Subset here: CD45RA-negative fraction. This clonotype was sampled from a young man in good health. The chain has TRBV12-5 and TRBJ2-3; TRBD2 matches at 7 bases. The CDR3 loop is CASALSGRGTDTQYF. DNA of the CDR3: TGTGCTAGTGCCCTCAGTGGGAGGGGCACAGATACGCAGTATTTT.